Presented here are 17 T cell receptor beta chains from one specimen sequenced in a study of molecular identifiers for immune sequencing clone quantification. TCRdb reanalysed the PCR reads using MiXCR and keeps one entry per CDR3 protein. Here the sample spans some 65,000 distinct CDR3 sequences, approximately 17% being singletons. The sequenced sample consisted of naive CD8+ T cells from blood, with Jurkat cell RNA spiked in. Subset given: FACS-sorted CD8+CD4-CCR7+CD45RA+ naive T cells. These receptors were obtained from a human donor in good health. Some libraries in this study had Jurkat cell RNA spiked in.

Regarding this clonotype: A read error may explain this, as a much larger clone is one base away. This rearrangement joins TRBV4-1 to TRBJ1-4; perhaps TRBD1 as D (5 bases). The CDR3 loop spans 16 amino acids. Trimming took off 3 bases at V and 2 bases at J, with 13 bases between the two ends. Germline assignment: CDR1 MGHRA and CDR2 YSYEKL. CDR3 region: CASSHWKQVTNEKLFF. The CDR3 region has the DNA TGCGCCAGCAGCCACTGGAAACAGGTGACTAATGAAAAACTGTTTTTT.

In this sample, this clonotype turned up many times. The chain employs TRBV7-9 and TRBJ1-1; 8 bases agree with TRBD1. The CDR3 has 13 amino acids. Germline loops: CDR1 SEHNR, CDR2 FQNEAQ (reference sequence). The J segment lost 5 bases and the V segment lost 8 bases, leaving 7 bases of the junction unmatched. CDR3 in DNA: TGTGCCAGCCAAGGACAGGGAGGGACTGAAGCTTTCTTT. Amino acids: CASQGQGGTEAFF.

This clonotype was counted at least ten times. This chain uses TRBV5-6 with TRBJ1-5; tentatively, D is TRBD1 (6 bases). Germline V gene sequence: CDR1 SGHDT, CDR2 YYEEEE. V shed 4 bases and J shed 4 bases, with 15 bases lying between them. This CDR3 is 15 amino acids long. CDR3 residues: CASSEQGAWNQPQHF. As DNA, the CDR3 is TGTGCCAGCAGCGAACAGGGTGCTTGGAATCAGCCCCAGCATTTT.

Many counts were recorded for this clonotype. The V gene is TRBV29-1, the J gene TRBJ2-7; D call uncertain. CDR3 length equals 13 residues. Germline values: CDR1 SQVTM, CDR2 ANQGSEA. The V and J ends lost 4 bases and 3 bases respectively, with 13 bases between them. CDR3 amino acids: CSVVFAVSYEQYF. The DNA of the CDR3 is TGCAGCGTTGTGTTTGCGGTGAGCTACGAGCAGTACTTC.

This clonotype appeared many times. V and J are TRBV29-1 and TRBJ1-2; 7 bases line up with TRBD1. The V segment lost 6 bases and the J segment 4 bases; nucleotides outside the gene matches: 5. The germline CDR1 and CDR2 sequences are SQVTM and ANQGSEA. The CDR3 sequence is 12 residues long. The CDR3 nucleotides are TGCAGCGTCAAGGGGGCATCCTATGGCTACACCTTC. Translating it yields CSVKGASYGYTF.

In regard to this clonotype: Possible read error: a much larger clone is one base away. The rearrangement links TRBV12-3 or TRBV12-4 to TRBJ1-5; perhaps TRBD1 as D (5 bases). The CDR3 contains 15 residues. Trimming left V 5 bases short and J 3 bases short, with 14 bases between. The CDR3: CASSLRAGINQPQHF. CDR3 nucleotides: TGTGCCAGCAGTCTCCGGGCAGGGATCAATCAGCCCCAGCATTTT.

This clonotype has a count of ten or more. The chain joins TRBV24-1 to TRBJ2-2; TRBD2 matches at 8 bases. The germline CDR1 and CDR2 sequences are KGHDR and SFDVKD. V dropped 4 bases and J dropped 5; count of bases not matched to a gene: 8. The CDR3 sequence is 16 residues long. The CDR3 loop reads CATSDSSGGETGELFF. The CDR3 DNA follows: TGTGCCACCAGTGACTCCTCGGGAGGGGAGACCGGGGAGCTGTTTTTT.

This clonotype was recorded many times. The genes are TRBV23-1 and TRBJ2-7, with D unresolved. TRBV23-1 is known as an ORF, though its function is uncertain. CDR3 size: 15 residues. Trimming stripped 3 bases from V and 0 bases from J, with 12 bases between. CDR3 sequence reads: CASSHRTESSYEQYF. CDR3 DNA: TGCGCCAGCAGTCACAGGACCGAGAGCTCCTACGAGCAGTACTTC.

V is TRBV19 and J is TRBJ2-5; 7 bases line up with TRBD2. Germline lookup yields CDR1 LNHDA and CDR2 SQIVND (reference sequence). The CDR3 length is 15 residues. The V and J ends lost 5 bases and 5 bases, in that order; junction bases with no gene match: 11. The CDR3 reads CASSDWTPRGETQYF. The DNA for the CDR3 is TGTGCCAGTAGTGACTGGACCCCGCGGGGGGAGACCCAGTACTTC. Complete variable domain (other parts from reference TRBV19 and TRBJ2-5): DGGITQSPKYLFRKEGQNVTLSCEQNLNHDAMYWYRQDPGQGLRLIYYSQIVNDFQKGDIAEGYSVSREKKESFPLTVTSAQKNPTAFYLCASSDWTPRGETQYFGPGTRLLVL.

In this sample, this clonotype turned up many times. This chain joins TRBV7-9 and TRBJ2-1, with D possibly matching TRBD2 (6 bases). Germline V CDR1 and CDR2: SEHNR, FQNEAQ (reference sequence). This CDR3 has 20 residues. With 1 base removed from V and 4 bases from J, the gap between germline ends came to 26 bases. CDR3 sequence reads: CASSLVRRDEAGHHYNEQFF. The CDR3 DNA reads TGTGCCAGCAGCTTAGTTCGGCGGGATGAGGCCGGGCATCATTACAATGAGCAGTTCTTC.

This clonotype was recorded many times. The CDR3 sequence: CASSYQREGVYNEQFF. CDR3 coding DNA: TGTGCCAGCAGTTACCAGCGGGAGGGGGTATACAATGAGCAGTTCTTC. V is TRBV6-5 and J is TRBJ2-1; 10 nucleotides agree with TRBD2. This CDR3 is built from 16 residues. After removal of 2 bases from V and 4 bases from J, the junction contained 5 bases not matched to a gene. From germline, CDR1 is MNHEY and CDR2 SVGAGI.

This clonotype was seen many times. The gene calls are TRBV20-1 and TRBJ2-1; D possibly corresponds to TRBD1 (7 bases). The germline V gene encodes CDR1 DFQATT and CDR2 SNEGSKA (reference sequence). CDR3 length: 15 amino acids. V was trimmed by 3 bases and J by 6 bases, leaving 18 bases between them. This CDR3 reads CSARDGGTVGNEQFF. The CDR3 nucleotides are TGCAGTGCTAGGGATGGAGGGACAGTCGGCAATGAGCAGTTCTTC.

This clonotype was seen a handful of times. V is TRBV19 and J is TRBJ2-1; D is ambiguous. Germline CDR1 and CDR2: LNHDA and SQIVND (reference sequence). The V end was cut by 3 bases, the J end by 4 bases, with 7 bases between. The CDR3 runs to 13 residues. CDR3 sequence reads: CASSMGIYNEQFF. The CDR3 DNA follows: TGTGCCAGTAGTATGGGGATTTACAATGAGCAGTTCTTC.

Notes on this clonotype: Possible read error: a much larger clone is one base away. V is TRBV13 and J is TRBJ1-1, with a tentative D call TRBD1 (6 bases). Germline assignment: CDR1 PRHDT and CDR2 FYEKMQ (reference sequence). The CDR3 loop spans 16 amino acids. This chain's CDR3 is CASTNTGLEWGTEALF. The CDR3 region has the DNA TGTGCCAGCACCAATACAGGGTTAGAGTGGGGGACTGAAGCTCTCTTT. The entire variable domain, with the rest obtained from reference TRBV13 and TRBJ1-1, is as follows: AAGVIQSPRHLIKEKRETATLKCYPIPRHDTVYWYQQGPGQDPQFLISFYEKMQSDKGSIPDRFSAQQFSDYHSELNMSSLELGDSALYFCASTNTGLEWGTEALFGQGTRLTVV.

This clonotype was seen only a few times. The DNA of the CDR3 is TGTGCCAGCAGTTTCGACGGACAGGGGCTTCAGCAGTACTTC. Protein sequence: CASSFDGQGLQQYF. This sequence joins TRBV28 and TRBJ2-7, with 9 bases identical to TRBD1. The germline gives CDR1 MDHEN, CDR2 SYDVKM. The trim removed 3 bases at V and 8 bases at J, leaving 8 bases unmatched. The CDR3 runs 14 residues. The full variable domain, its missing parts supplied by reference TRBV28 and TRBJ2-7, is DVKVTQSSRYLVKRTGEKVFLECVQDMDHENMFWYRQDPGLGLRLIYFSYDVKMKEKGDIPEGYSVSREKKERFSLILESASTNQTSMYLCASSFDGQGLQQYFGPGTRLTVT.

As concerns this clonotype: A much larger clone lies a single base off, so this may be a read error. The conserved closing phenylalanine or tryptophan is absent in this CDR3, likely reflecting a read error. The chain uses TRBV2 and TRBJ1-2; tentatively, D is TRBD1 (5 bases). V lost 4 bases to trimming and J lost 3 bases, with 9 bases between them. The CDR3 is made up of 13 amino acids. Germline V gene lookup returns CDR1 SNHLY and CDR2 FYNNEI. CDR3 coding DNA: TGTGCCAGCAGTGTGGGGACCGACTATGGCTACACCTCC. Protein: CASSVGTDYGYTS.

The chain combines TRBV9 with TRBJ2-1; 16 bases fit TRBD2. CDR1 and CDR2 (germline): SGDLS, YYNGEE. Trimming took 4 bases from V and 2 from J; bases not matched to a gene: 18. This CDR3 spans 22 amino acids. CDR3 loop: CASSHPRTSGTSGRGTYNEQFF. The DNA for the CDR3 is TGTGCCAGCAGCCATCCACGCACATCCGGGACTAGCGGGAGGGGGACCTACAATGAGCAGTTCTTC.